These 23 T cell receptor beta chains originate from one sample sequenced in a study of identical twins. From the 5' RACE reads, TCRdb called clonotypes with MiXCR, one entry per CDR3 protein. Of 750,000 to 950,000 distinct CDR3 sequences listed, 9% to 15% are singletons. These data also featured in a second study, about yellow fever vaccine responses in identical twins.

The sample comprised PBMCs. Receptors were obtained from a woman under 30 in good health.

CDR3 DNA sequence: TGTGCTAGTGGTTTGTCCCAGGGCGGAGTAGGTAGCAATCAGCCCCAGCATTTT. It translates to CASGLSQGGVGSNQPQHF. This sequence joins TRBV12-5 and TRBJ1-5, with D possibly TRBD1 on 5 matching bases. The CDR3 is 18 residues long. Between the trimmed V and J ends, which lost 2 bases and 0 bases, there was a span of 17 bases. CDR1 and CDR2 from the germline V gene are LGHNT and FRNRAP.

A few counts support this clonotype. As DNA, the CDR3 is TGTGCCATCAGTTCGAGACTAGCGGGAGGGCCGGGTAATGAGCAGTTCTTC. It specifies CAISSRLAGGPGNEQFF. V is TRBV10-3 and J is TRBJ2-1; 14 positions match TRBD2. V gave up 5 bases and J gave up 7 bases; unmatched junction bases: 10. In germline, CDR1 is ENHRY, CDR2 SYGVKD. The CDR3 is 17 amino acids.

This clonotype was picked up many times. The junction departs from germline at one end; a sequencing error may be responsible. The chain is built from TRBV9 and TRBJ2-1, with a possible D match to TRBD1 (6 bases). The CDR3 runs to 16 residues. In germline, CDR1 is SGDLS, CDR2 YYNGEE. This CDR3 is CASSVMWDTYYNEQFF. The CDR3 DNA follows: TGTGCAAGCAGCGTTATGTGGGACACCTACTACAATGAGCAGTTCTTC. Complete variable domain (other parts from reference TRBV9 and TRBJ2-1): DSGVTQTPKHLITATGQRVTLRCSPRSGDLSVYWYQQSLDQGLQFLIQYYNGEERAKGNILERFSAQQFPDLHSELNLSSLELGDSALYFCASSVMWDTYYNEQFFGPGTRLTVL.

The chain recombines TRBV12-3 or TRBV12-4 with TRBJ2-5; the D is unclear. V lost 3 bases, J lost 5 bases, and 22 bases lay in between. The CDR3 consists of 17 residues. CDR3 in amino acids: CASSFGVSELVAETQYF. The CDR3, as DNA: TGTGCCAGCAGTTTTGGAGTCAGTGAGCTAGTTGCGGAGACCCAGTACTTC.

The chain's CDR3 is CASSRKQGFNEQYV. In DNA form, the CDR3 reads TGTGCCAGCAGTAGGAAACAGGGGTTCAACGAGCAGTACGTC. The V gene is TRBV6-1, the J gene TRBJ2-7; 7 bases map to TRBD1. After removal of 5 bases from V and 5 bases from J, the junction contained 9 bases not matched to a gene. The CDR3 totals 14 residues. CDR1 is MNHNS and CDR2 is SASEGT in the germline V gene.

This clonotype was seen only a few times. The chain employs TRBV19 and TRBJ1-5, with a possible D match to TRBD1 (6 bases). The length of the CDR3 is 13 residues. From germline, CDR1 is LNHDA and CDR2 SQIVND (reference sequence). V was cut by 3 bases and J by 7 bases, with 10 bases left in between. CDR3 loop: CASSIEGQQPQHF. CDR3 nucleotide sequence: TGTGCCAGTAGTATCGAAGGACAGCAGCCCCAGCATTTT.

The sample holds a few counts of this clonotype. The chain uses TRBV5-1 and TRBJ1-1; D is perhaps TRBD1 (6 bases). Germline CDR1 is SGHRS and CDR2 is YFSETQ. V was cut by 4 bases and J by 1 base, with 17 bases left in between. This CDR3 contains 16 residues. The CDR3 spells CASSPDSFGPNTEAFF. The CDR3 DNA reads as TGCGCCAGCAGCCCGGACAGCTTCGGGCCGAACACTGAAGCTTTCTTT. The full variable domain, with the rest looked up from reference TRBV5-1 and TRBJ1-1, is KAGVTQTPRYLIKTRGQQVTLSCSPISGHRSVSWYQQTPGQGLQFLFEYFSETQRNKGNFPGRFSGRQFSNSRSEMNVSTLELGDSALYLCASSPDSFGPNTEAFFGQGTRLTVV.

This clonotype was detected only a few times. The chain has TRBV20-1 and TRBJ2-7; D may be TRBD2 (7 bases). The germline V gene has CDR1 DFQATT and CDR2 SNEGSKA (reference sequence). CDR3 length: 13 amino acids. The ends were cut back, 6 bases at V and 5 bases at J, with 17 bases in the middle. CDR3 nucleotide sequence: TGCAGTGCAAATTGGGGGGGCAGGAACGAGCAGTACTTC. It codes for CSANWGGRNEQYF.

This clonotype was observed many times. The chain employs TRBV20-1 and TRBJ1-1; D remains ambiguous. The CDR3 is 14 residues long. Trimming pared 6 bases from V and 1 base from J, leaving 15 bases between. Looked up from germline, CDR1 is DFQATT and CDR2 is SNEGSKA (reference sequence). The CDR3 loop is CSALGPSGNTEAFF. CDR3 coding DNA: TGCAGTGCCTTAGGTCCGTCCGGGAACACTGAAGCTTTCTTT.

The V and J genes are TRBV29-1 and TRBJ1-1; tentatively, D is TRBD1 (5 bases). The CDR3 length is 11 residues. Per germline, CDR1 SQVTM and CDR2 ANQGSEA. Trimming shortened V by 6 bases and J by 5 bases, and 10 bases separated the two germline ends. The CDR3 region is CSVGQGTEAFF. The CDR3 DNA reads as TGCAGCGTCGGGCAGGGAACTGAAGCTTTCTTT.

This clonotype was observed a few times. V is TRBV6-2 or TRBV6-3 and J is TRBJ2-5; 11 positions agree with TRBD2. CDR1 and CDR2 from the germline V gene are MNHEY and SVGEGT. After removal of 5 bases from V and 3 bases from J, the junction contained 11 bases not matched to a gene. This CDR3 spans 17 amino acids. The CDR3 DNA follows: TGTGCCAGCAGTACCCAATTTAGACTAGCGGGAAAAGAGACCCAGTACTTC. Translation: CASSTQFRLAGKETQYF.

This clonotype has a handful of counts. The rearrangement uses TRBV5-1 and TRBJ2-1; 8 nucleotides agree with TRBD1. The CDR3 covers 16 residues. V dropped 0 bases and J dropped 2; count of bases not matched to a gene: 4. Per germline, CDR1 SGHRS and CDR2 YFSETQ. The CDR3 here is CASSLEGQVTYNEQFF. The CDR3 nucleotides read TGCGCCAGCAGCTTGGAGGGACAGGTTACCTACAATGAGCAGTTCTTC.

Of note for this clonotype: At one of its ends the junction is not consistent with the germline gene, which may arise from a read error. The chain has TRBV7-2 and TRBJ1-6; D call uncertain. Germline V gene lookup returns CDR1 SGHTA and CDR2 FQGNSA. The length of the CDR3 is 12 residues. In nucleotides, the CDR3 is TGTGCCAGCTGCTTTCCTAATTCACCCCTCCACTTT. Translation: CASCFPNSPLHF.

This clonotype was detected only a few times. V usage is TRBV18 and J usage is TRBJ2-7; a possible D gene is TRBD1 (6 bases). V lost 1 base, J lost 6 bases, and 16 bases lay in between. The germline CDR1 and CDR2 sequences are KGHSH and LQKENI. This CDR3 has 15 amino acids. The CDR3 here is CASSPRVQGRSEQYF. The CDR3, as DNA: TGTGCCAGCTCACCACGTGTACAGGGACGAAGCGAGCAGTACTTC. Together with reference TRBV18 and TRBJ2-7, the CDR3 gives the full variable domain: NAGVMQNPRHLVRRRGQEARLRCSPMKGHSHVYWYRQLPEEGLKFMVYLQKENIIDESGMPKERFSAEFPKEGPSILRIQQVVRGDSAAYFCASSPRVQGRSEQYFGPGTRLTVT.

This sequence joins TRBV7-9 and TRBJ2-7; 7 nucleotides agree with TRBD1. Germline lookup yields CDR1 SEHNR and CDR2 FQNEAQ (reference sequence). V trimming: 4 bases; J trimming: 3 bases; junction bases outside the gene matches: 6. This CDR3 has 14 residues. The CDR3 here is CASSSTGVGYEQYV. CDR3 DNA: TGTGCCAGCAGCTCCACAGGGGTCGGCTACGAGCAGTACGTC.

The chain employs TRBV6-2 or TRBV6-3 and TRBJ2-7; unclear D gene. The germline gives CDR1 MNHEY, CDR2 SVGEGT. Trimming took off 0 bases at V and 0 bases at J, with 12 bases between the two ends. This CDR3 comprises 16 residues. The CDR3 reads CASSYSAQRRSYEQYF. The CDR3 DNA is TGTGCCAGCAGTTACTCAGCACAGCGTCGCTCCTACGAGCAGTACTTC.

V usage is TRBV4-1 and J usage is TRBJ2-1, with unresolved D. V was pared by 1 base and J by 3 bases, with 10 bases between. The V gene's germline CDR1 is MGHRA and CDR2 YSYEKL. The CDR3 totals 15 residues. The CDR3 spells CASSQGQQIYNEQFF. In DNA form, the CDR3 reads TGCGCCAGCAGCCAAGGGCAGCAAATCTACAATGAGCAGTTCTTC.

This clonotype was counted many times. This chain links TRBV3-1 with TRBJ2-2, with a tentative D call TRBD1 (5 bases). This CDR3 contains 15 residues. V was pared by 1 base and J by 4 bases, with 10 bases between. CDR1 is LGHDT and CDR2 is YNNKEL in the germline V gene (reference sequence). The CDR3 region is CASSQVRTRTGELFF. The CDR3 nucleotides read TGTGCCAGCAGCCAAGTGCGGACACGCACCGGGGAGCTGTTTTTT.

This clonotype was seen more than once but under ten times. CDR3 in amino acids: CASRPEPNTGELFF. CDR3 nucleotide sequence: TGTGCCAGCAGACCAGAGCCGAACACCGGGGAGCTGTTTTTT. This sequence joins TRBV11-2 and TRBJ2-2; D uncertain. Trimming pared 6 bases from V and 0 bases from J, leaving 8 bases between. This CDR3 contains 14 residues. Germline CDR1 is SGHAT and CDR2 is FQNNGV.

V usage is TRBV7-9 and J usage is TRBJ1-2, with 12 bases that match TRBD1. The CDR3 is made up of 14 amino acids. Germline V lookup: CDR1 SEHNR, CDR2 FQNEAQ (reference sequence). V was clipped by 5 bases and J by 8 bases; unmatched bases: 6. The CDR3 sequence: CASSQGQGAEGYTF. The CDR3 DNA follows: TGTGCCAGCAGCCAGGGACAGGGGGCGGAAGGCTACACCTTC.

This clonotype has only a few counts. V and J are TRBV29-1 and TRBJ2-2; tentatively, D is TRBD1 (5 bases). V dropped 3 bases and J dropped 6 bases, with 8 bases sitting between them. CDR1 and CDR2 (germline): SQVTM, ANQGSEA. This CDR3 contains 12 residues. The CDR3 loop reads CSVDVRAGELFF. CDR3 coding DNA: TGCAGCGTTGATGTCAGGGCCGGGGAGCTGTTTTTT.

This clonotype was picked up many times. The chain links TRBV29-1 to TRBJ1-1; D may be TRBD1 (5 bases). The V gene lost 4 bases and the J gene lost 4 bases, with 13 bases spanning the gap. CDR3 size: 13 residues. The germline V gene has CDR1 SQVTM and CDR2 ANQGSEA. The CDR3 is CSVGAGKTTEAFF. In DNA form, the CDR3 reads TGCAGCGTTGGCGCAGGGAAGACCACTGAAGCTTTCTTT.

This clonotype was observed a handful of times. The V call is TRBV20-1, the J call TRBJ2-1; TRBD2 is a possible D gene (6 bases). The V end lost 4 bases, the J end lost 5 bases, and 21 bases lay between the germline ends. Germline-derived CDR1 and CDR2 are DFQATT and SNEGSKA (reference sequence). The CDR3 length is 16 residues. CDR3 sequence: CSATPPLAQSNNEQFF. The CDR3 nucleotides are TGCAGTGCTACCCCCCCACTAGCTCAGTCCAACAATGAGCAGTTCTTC.